The 19 T cell receptor beta chains presented below share a single source sample, sequenced in a study of T cell responses to AZD1222 COVID-19 vaccine. Here immunoSEQ multiplex PCR was the method, and the copy in TCRdb shows in-frame clones only, minus some. There are tens of thousands of clones in the sample; 75% to 90% occur only once, and around 15% lies in the top ten. The source material was peripheral blood, sampled 28 days after the second AZD1222 dose. These receptors were taken from an adult who received the AZD1222 COVID-19 vaccine.

The CDR3 loop is CASSGYRSGGYGYTF. The CDR3 DNA reads TGTGCCAGCAGCGGATACAGGAGCGGGGGCTATGGCTACACCTTC. The rearrangement links TRBV9 to TRBJ1-2, with D possibly being TRBD1 (5 bases). This CDR3 is 15 amino acids long. CDR1 is SGDLS, CDR2 YYNGEE, per germline. The V end was cut by 3 bases, the J end by 4 bases, with 16 bases between.

The gene calls are TRBV5-1 and TRBJ1-5; D call uncertain. The V gene's germline CDR1 is SGHRS and CDR2 YFSETQ. The CDR3 has 13 amino acids. V dropped 1 base and J dropped 5 bases, with 7 bases sitting between them. The CDR3 sequence is CASSLTVDQPQHF. Here the CDR3 DNA reads TGCGCCAGCAGCTTGACAGTCGATCAGCCCCAGCATTTT.

This clone was recorded once. The chain employs TRBV5-6 and TRBJ1-4; 7 nucleotides align to TRBD1. This CDR3 has 15 amino acids. V dropped 1 base and J dropped 7; count of bases not matched to a gene: 7. Germline CDR1 is SGHDT and CDR2 is YYEEEE. In nucleotides, the CDR3 is TGTGCCAGCAGCTTGAGGAAGGGGGCGGGTGAAAAACTGTTTTTT. It translates to CASSLRKGAGEKLFF. Filled out from reference TRBV5-6 and TRBJ1-4, the complete variable domain reads DAGVTQSPTHLIKTRGQQVTLRCSPKSGHDTVSWYQQALGQGPQFIFQYYEEEERQRGNFPDRFSGHQFPNYSSELNVNALLLGDSALYLCASSLRKGAGEKLFFGSGTQLSVL.

Note on this clone: The same CDR3 is also encoded by other DNA sequences in this sample. This chain uses TRBV19 with TRBJ2-4, with D possibly called TRBD1 or TRBD2 (5 bases each). The CDR3 covers 13 residues. CDR1 is LNHDA, CDR2 SQIVND, per germline (reference sequence). V shed 1 base and J shed 6 bases, with 7 bases lying between them. Here the CDR3 reads CASSIGGRNIQYF. The CDR3 nucleotides are TGTGCCAGTAGTATAGGGGGGAGAAACATTCAGTACTTC. Drawing the rest from reference TRBV19 and TRBJ2-4, the complete variable domain is DGGITQSPKYLFRKEGQNVTLSCEQNLNHDAMYWYRQDPGQGLRLIYYSQIVNDFQKGDIAEGYSVSREKKESFPLTVTSAQKNPTAFYLCASSIGGRNIQYFGAGTRLSVL.

This sequence joins TRBV6-5 and TRBJ2-5, with 11 bases fitting TRBD2. Germline V lookup: CDR1 MNHEY, CDR2 SVGAGI. There are 15 residues in the CDR3. V shed 11 bases and J 5 bases; nucleotides not matched to a gene: 13. CDR3 DNA: TGTGCCTTACGGAATAGCGGGGGGGCCAGGGAGACCCAGTACTTC. Translated, it gives CALRNSGGARETQYF.

In this sample, this clone turned up a few times. The CDR3 region has the DNA TGTGCCAGCACATCGTCAGTTGCAACTAATGAAAAACTGTTTTTT. Its protein is CASTSSVATNEKLFF. V usage is TRBV6-5 and J usage is TRBJ1-4; no firm D call. The V end was cut by 7 bases, the J end by 0 bases, with 12 bases between. The germline V gene has CDR1 MNHEY and CDR2 SVGAGI. CDR3 size: 15 residues.

The rearrangement joins TRBV4-2 to TRBJ2-1; 10 nucleotides agree with TRBD2. Germline V lookup: CDR1 LGHNA, CDR2 YNFKEQ. V lost 3 bases to trimming and J lost 3 bases; unmatched junction nucleotides: 17. This CDR3 comprises 20 residues. CDR3 sequence (DNA): TGTGCCAGCAGCCACAAGACTTTACACGGACTAGCGGCGAGCTACAATGAGCAGTTCTTC. This gives the protein CASSHKTLHGLAASYNEQFF.

The chain is built from TRBV11-1 and TRBJ2-5, with D hard to call. Germline V gene lookup returns CDR1 SGHAT and CDR2 FQDESV (reference sequence). There are 15 residues in the CDR3. V shed 6 bases and J shed 5 bases, with 19 bases lying between them. The CDR3 coding sequence is TGTGCCAGCAGTACCGACACCCTCCGACGGGAGACCCAGTACTTC. Its protein product is CASSTDTLRRETQYF.

Details on this clone: One end of the junction fails to match germline, which may point to a read error. The chain links TRBV7-7 to TRBJ2-3; either TRBD1 or TRBD2 may supply D (5 bases each). In germline, CDR1 is SSHAT, CDR2 FNYEAQ (reference sequence). There are 17 residues in the CDR3. The CDR3 sequence: CASSHAHGAIYTDTQYF. The DNA of the CDR3 is TGTGCTAGCAGCCATGCTCACGGGGCAATTTACACAGATACGCAGTATTTT.

This clone was seen once. The J gene is TRBJ2-2, the V gene TRBV12-5; tentatively, D is TRBD1 or TRBD2 (5 bases each). CDR3 length equals 13 residues. Trimming cost V 4 bases and J 6 bases, with 9 bases left between them. Per the germline V gene, CDR1 is LGHNT and CDR2 is FRNRAP. The CDR3 DNA sequence: TGTGCTAGTGGTTATTGGGGGTCCGGGGAGCTGTTTTTT. It encodes CASGYWGSGELFF. The entire variable domain, with the rest obtained from reference TRBV12-5 and TRBJ2-2, is as follows: DARVTQTPRHKVTEMGQEVTMRCQPILGHNTVFWYRQTMMQGLELLAYFRNRAPLDDSGMPKDRFSAEMPDATLATLKIQPSEPRDSAVYFCASGYWGSGELFFGEGSRLTVL.

In its sample, this clone was seen a few times. A much larger clone lies one base from this, so it may be a read error. Other DNA sequences in the same sample also yield this CDR3. The V call is TRBV5-6, the J call TRBJ2-7, with TRBD2 identical over 12 bases. Germline CDR1 and CDR2: SGHDT and YYEEEE. This CDR3 contains 16 residues. The CDR3 sequence is CARSGELAGGPYEQYF. DNA for the CDR3: TGTGCCCGCAGCGGGGAGCTAGCGGGGGGGCCGTACGAGCAGTACTTC. The whole variable domain, filled in from reference TRBV5-6 and TRBJ2-7, reads DAGVTQSPTHLIKTRGQQVTLRCSPKSGHDTVSWYQQALGQGPQFIFQYYEEEERQRGNFPDRFSGHQFPNYSSELNVNALLLGDSALYLCARSGELAGGPYEQYFGPGTRLTVT.

Only a few counts were recorded for this clone. The V and J genes are TRBV7-9 and TRBJ2-6, with D unresolved. The CDR3 is 15 residues long. In germline, CDR1 is SEHNR, CDR2 FQNEAQ (reference sequence). Deletions cut 4 bases from V and 0 bases from J, with 7 bases between. The CDR3 DNA sequence: TGTGCCAGCAGCTCTCAGTTCTCTGGGGCCAACGTCCTGACTTTC. It translates to CASSSQFSGANVLTF.

This chain connects TRBV3-1 (or the pseudogene TRBV3-2) to TRBJ2-7, with D uncertain. Germline V gives CDR1 LGHDT, CDR2 YNNKEL (reference sequence). Trimming left V 3 bases short and J 7 bases short, with 10 bases between. This CDR3 is built from 12 residues. The CDR3 here is CASSHPEEEQYF. The CDR3 DNA reads TGTGCCAGCAGCCACCCAGAAGAAGAGCAGTACTTC.

The chain couples TRBV29-1 to TRBJ2-7; D not resolved. From germline, CDR1 is SQVTM and CDR2 ANQGSEA. This CDR3 contains 12 residues. V was shortened by 1 base and J by 0 bases, with 4 bases between the two germline ends. The CDR3 here is CSVEGDSYEQYF. The CDR3 DNA reads TGCAGCGTTGAAGGGGACTCCTACGAGCAGTACTTC.

V gene TRBV6-2 or TRBV6-3 combines with J gene TRBJ2-7; no clear D. From germline, CDR1 is MNHEY and CDR2 SVGEGT. This CDR3 contains 12 residues. V dropped 2 bases and J dropped 0 bases, with 2 bases sitting between them. The CDR3 protein is CASSYNSYEQYF. The DNA for the CDR3 is TGTGCCAGCAGTTACAACTCCTACGAGCAGTACTTC.

V is TRBV12-3 or TRBV12-4 and J is TRBJ1-5; D is unresolved. The V end was cut by 5 bases, the J end by 0 bases, with 5 bases between. CDR3 size: 13 residues. CDR3: CASSPGSNQPQHF. Written as DNA, the CDR3 is TGTGCCAGCAGTCCAGGTAGCAATCAGCCCCAGCATTTT.

The chain is built from TRBV30 and TRBJ1-2; D not resolved. V lost 3 bases, J lost 6 bases, and 5 bases lay in between. Germline loops: CDR1 GTSNPN, CDR2 SVGIG (reference sequence). This CDR3 has 10 residues. The CDR3 coding sequence is TGTGCCTGGAGAACCAATGGCTACACCTTC. Translating it yields CAWRTNGYTF.

The chain combines TRBV11-2 with TRBJ2-3, with 11 bases aligning to TRBD2. Per germline, CDR1 SGHAT and CDR2 FQNNGV. Trimming cost V 3 bases and J 5 bases; bases outside gene matches: 7. This CDR3 has 16 residues. The CDR3 DNA is TGTGCCAGCAGCTTTAGCGGGGGGGCCGGTTTAGATACGCAGTATTTT. Its translation is CASSFSGGAGLDTQYF.

The V call is TRBV19, the J call TRBJ1-3; D remains ambiguous. The germline V gene encodes CDR1 LNHDA and CDR2 SQIVND (reference sequence). The CDR3 covers 14 residues. V shed 4 bases and J shed 4 bases, with 11 bases lying between them. The CDR3 DNA reads as TGTGCCAGTAGTAATCCGGGATTGGGAAACACCATATATTTT. Amino acids: CASSNPGLGNTIYF.